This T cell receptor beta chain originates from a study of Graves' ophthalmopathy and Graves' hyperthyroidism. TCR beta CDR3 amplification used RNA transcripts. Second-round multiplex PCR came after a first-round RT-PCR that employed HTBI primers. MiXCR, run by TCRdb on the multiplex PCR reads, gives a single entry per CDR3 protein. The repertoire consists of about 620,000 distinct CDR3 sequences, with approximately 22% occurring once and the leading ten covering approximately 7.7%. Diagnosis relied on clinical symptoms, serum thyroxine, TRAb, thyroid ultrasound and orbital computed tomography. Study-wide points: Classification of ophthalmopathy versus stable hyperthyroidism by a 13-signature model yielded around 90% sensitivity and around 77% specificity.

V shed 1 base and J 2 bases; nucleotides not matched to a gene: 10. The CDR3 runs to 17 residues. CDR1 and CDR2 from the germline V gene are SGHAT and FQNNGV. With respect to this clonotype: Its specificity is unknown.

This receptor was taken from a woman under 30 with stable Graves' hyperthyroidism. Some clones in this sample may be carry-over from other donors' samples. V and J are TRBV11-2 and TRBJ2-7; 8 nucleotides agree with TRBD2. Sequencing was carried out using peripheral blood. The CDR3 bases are TGTGCCAGCAGCTTAGTCGGCGGGGGGACTCATACCTACGAGCAGTACTTC. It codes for CASSLVGGGTHTYEQYF. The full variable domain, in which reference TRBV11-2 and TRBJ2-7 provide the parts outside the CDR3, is EAGVAQSPRYKIIEKRQSVAFWCNPISGHATLYWYQQILGQGPKLLIQFQNNGVVDDSQLPKDRFSAERLKGVDSTLKIQPAKLEDSAVYLCASSLVGGGTHTYEQYFGPGTRLTVT.